Below, one T cell receptor beta chain is given with its context. Its antigen remains unidentified. This specimen belongs to a study of blood T cells in healthy people across ages. General study findings and limits: Naive CD4+ cells and diversity were both higher in long-lived donors than in aged donors.

CDR3 size: 12 residues. With 8 bases removed from V and 13 bases from J, the gap between germline ends came to 21 bases. The germline gives CDR1 DFQATT, CDR2 SNEGSKA (reference sequence). Then a second PCR, running roughly 7 to 12 cycles, was carried out with a sample-barcoded 5' primer and a J-beta primer mix. In TCRdb, the 5' RACE reads were re-called with MiXCR into one record per CDR3 protein. The profile covers 1.5 million to 2 million distinct CDR3 sequences, with 49% appearing a single time and more than 2% taken by the ten largest. Sequenced: blood. This chain uses TRBV20-1 with TRBJ2-4, with D tentatively TRBD1 or TRBD2 (5 bases each). The origin of this receptor is a woman between 40 and 55 years old in good health. The CDR3 protein is CSRNRPQREQYF. CDR3 DNA: TGCAGTAGGAACAGGCCCCAGAGGGAGCAGTACTTC.